Listed below are T cell receptor beta chains from one sample, sequenced in a study of blood T cells in healthy people across ages. TCRdb recomputed calls from the 5' RACE reads with MiXCR, one row per CDR3 protein. The profile covers fewer than 2,000,000 distinct CDR3 sequences, with approximately 32% appearing a single time and about 10% taken by the ten largest. Sequencing used blood. The origin of the receptors is a woman aged 25 to 45 in good health. CDR3s include the opening cysteine and the closing phenylalanine or tryptophan. Each record gives: J gene, D gene, clone size, CDR3 length, V gene, CDR3 protein, CDR3 DNA. A D gene is named only where the DNA matches it firmly. Part of the rows lack a size; the others show once, few, many or a class for expanded clones.

J gene: TRBJ2-1
D gene: NA
clone size: few
CDR3 length: 15
V gene: TRBV9
CDR3 protein: CASSVGSLAYNEQFF
CDR3 DNA: TGTGCCAGCAGCGTAGGGAGTTTGGCTTACAATGAGCAGTTCTTC

J gene: TRBJ2-1
D gene: TRBD2
clone size: NA
CDR3 length: 15
V gene: TRBV4-2
CDR3 protein: CASSQDSGGFNEQFF
CDR3 DNA: TGTGCCAGCAGCCAAGATAGCGGGGGATTTAATGAGCAGTTCTTC

J gene: TRBJ1-1
D gene: NA
clone size: NA
CDR3 length: 15
V gene: TRBV20-1
CDR3 protein: CSAPQTGSRNTEAFF
CDR3 DNA: TGCAGTGCTCCGCAAACAGGGTCGAGGAACACTGAAGCTTTCTTT

J gene: TRBJ2-1
D gene: NA
clone size: many
CDR3 length: 14
V gene: TRBV7-2
CDR3 protein: CASSLGESYNEQFF
CDR3 DNA: TGTGCCAGCAGCCTAGGGGAATCCTACAATGAGCAGTTCTTC

J gene: TRBJ2-7
D gene: TRBD1
clone size: NA
CDR3 length: 16
V gene: TRBV7-6
CDR3 protein: CASSYTGTGSSYEQYF
CDR3 DNA: TGTGCCAGCAGTTACACCGGGACAGGGAGCTCCTACGAGCAGTACTTC

J gene: TRBJ2-3
D gene: NA
clone size: NA
CDR3 length: 13
V gene: TRBV11-2
CDR3 protein: CASRLPPQDTQYF
CDR3 DNA: TGTGCCAGCAGACTACCTCCTCAAGATACGCAGTATTTT

J gene: TRBJ2-7
D gene: NA
clone size: NA
CDR3 length: 14
V gene: TRBV10-3
CDR3 protein: CAISEKEGRYEQYF
CDR3 DNA: TGTGCCATCAGTGAGAAGGAGGGCCGCTACGAGCAGTACTTC

J gene: TRBJ1-1
D gene: NA
clone size: NA
CDR3 length: 16
V gene: TRBV20-1
CDR3 protein: CSARDYWEQGSTEAFF
CDR3 DNA: TGCAGTGCTAGAGATTATTGGGAACAGGGCAGCACTGAAGCTTTCTTT

J gene: TRBJ2-3
D gene: TRBD2
clone size: few
CDR3 length: 14
V gene: TRBV6-1
CDR3 protein: CASKEAGVTDTQYF
CDR3 DNA: TGTGCCAGCAAGGAAGCGGGGGTCACAGATACGCAGTATTTT

J gene: TRBJ2-7
D gene: TRBD2
clone size: NA
CDR3 length: 14
V gene: TRBV5-5
CDR3 protein: CASSFSSGWSEQYF
CDR3 DNA: TGTGCCAGCAGCTTCTCTAGCGGGTGGTCCGAGCAGTACTTC

J gene: TRBJ1-1
D gene: NA
clone size: NA
CDR3 length: 12
V gene: TRBV28
CDR3 protein: CASSLSPREAFF
CDR3 DNA: TGTGCCAGCAGTTTATCCCCGAGAGAAGCTTTCTTT

J gene: TRBJ1-1
D gene: NA
clone size: few
CDR3 length: 16
V gene: TRBV28
CDR3 protein: CASSPHRTRMNTGAFF
CDR3 DNA: TGTGCCAGCAGTCCTCACCGGACACGGATGAACACTGGAGCTTTCTTT

J gene: TRBJ1-1
D gene: NA
clone size: few
CDR3 length: 11
V gene: TRBV6-1
CDR3 protein: CASSVGPEAFF
CDR3 DNA: TGTGCCAGCAGTGTGGGGCCTGAAGCTTTCTTT

J gene: TRBJ2-1
D gene: TRBD2
clone size: few
CDR3 length: 16
V gene: TRBV27
CDR3 protein: CASSLRASGRADEQFF
CDR3 DNA: TGTGCCAGCAGTTTACGTGCCAGCGGGAGGGCCGATGAGCAGTTCTTC

J gene: TRBJ1-2
D gene: TRBD1
clone size: NA
CDR3 length: 14
V gene: TRBV2
CDR3 protein: CASRGTGEYYGYTF
CDR3 DNA: TGTGCCAGCAGGGGGACAGGGGAGTACTATGGCTACACCTTC

J gene: TRBJ2-3
D gene: NA
clone size: NA
CDR3 length: 20
V gene: TRBV7-9
CDR3 protein: CASRSRGRGIARGGTDTQYF
CDR3 DNA: TGTGCCAGCAGATCCAGGGGTAGGGGCATTGCCCGGGGCGGCACAGATACGCAGTATTTT

J gene: TRBJ2-7
D gene: NA
clone size: few
CDR3 length: 13
V gene: TRBV7-6
CDR3 protein: CASSLASNYEQYF
CDR3 DNA: TGTGCCAGCAGCTTAGCAAGTAACTACGAGCAGTACTTC

J gene: TRBJ2-3
D gene: NA
clone size: NA
CDR3 length: 12
V gene: TRBV3-1
CDR3 protein: CASSHVGATQYF
CDR3 DNA: TGTGCCAGCAGCCACGTAGGGGCTACGCAGTATTTT

J gene: TRBJ2-7
D gene: TRBD2
clone size: NA
CDR3 length: 15
V gene: TRBV28
CDR3 protein: CASRKLAGGSYEQYF
CDR3 DNA: TGTGCCAGCAGAAAACTAGCGGGAGGCTCCTACGAGCAGTACTTC

J gene: TRBJ2-7
D gene: TRBD2
clone size: few
CDR3 length: 15
V gene: TRBV3-1
CDR3 protein: CASSQGLAGVHEQYF
CDR3 DNA: TGTGCCAGCAGCCAAGGGCTAGCGGGAGTCCACGAGCAGTACTTC

J gene: TRBJ2-5
D gene: TRBD2
clone size: NA
CDR3 length: 16
V gene: TRBV5-6
CDR3 protein: CAGSLGLAGNQETQYF
CDR3 DNA: TGTGCCGGCAGCTTGGGGCTAGCGGGGAACCAAGAGACCCAGTACTTC

J gene: TRBJ2-1
D gene: TRBD2
clone size: NA
CDR3 length: 16
V gene: TRBV7-2
CDR3 protein: CASSLSSGRVRNGQFF
CDR3 DNA: TGTGCCAGCAGCTTAAGCAGCGGGAGGGTGCGGAATGGGCAGTTCTTC

J gene: TRBJ1-5
D gene: NA
clone size: NA
CDR3 length: 13
V gene: TRBV6-1
CDR3 protein: CASVTGSNQPQHF
CDR3 DNA: TGTGCCAGCGTGACAGGAAGCAATCAGCCCCAGCATTTT

J gene: TRBJ2-7
D gene: NA
clone size: few
CDR3 length: 12
V gene: TRBV20-1
CDR3 protein: CSARQAGYEQYF
CDR3 DNA: TGCAGTGCCCGCCAGGCGGGTTACGAGCAGTACTTC

J gene: TRBJ1-1
D gene: NA
clone size: NA
CDR3 length: 14
V gene: TRBV7-2
CDR3 protein: CARGEGSMNTEAFF
CDR3 DNA: TGTGCCAGGGGAGAGGGCAGTATGAACACTGAAGCTTTCTTT

J gene: TRBJ2-5
D gene: NA
clone size: few
CDR3 length: 13
V gene: TRBV12-3/TRBV12-4
CDR3 protein: CASSHGEAKTQYF
CDR3 DNA: TGTGCCAGCAGCCACGGGGAGGCGAAGACCCAGTACTTC

J gene: TRBJ2-1
D gene: TRBD2
clone size: NA
CDR3 length: 16
V gene: TRBV3-1
CDR3 protein: CASSQTSSGRGDEQFF
CDR3 DNA: TGTGCCAGCAGCCAAACGTCTAGCGGGAGAGGCGATGAGCAGTTCTTC

J gene: TRBJ2-1
D gene: NA
clone size: NA
CDR3 length: 15
V gene: TRBV5-1
CDR3 protein: CASSFRGPRYNEQFF
CDR3 DNA: TGCGCCAGCAGCTTCCGGGGCCCACGTTACAATGAGCAGTTCTTC

J gene: TRBJ2-7
D gene: TRBD1
clone size: NA
CDR3 length: 15
V gene: TRBV28
CDR3 protein: CASSSGGAFNYEQYF
CDR3 DNA: TGTGCCAGCAGTTCAGGGGGCGCTTTCAACTACGAGCAGTACTTC

J gene: TRBJ2-1
D gene: NA
clone size: few
CDR3 length: 16
V gene: TRBV5-6
CDR3 protein: CASSFPGSRTYNEQFF
CDR3 DNA: TGTGCCAGCAGCTTCCCGGGGAGTCGCACCTACAATGAGCAGTTCTTC

J gene: TRBJ2-5
D gene: NA
clone size: few
CDR3 length: 14
V gene: TRBV20-1
CDR3 protein: CSAHADRTREAQYF
CDR3 DNA: TGCAGTGCACACGCCGACAGGACAAGAGAGGCCCAGTACTTC

J gene: TRBJ1-4
D gene: TRBD1
clone size: NA
CDR3 length: 13
V gene: TRBV11-2
CDR3 protein: CASSFGTAEKLFF
CDR3 DNA: TGTGCCAGCAGCTTCGGGACAGCTGAAAAACTGTTTTTT

J gene: TRBJ2-1
D gene: TRBD2
clone size: NA
CDR3 length: 13
V gene: TRBV7-9
CDR3 protein: CASSFGLGIEQFF
CDR3 DNA: TGTGCCAGCAGCTTTGGACTAGGTATTGAGCAGTTCTTC

J gene: TRBJ2-1
D gene: TRBD1
clone size: few
CDR3 length: 15
V gene: TRBV2
CDR3 protein: CASSENRGSYNEQFF
CDR3 DNA: TGTGCCAGCAGTGAAAACAGGGGCTCCTACAATGAGCAGTTCTTC

J gene: TRBJ2-7
D gene: NA
clone size: few
CDR3 length: 15
V gene: TRBV3-1
CDR3 protein: CASSQAMTPSYEQYF
CDR3 DNA: TGTGCCAGCAGCCAGGCGATGACACCCTCCTACGAGCAGTACTTC

J gene: TRBJ1-1
D gene: NA
clone size: NA
CDR3 length: 14
V gene: TRBV18
CDR3 protein: CASSPTERNTEAFF
CDR3 DNA: TGTGCCAGCTCTCCCACGGAGAGAAACACTGAAGCTTTCTTT

J gene: TRBJ2-5
D gene: TRBD2
clone size: NA
CDR3 length: 14
V gene: TRBV20-1
CDR3 protein: CSAKTGTSEETQYF
CDR3 DNA: TGCAGTGCTAAAACCGGGACTAGCGAAGAGACCCAGTACTTC

J gene: TRBJ2-5
D gene: NA
clone size: few
CDR3 length: 17
V gene: TRBV7-9
CDR3 protein: CASSLVSLGGDQETQYF
CDR3 DNA: TGTGCCAGCAGCTTAGTCAGTTTAGGGGGGGACCAAGAGACCCAGTACTTC

J gene: TRBJ2-7
D gene: NA
clone size: NA
CDR3 length: 13
V gene: TRBV7-6
CDR3 protein: CASSPARPGEQYF
CDR3 DNA: TGTGCCAGCAGCCCCGCTCGTCCGGGCGAGCAGTACTTC

J gene: TRBJ2-3
D gene: NA
clone size: many
CDR3 length: 17
V gene: TRBV20-1
CDR3 protein: CSARYTLGRGPTDTQYF
CDR3 DNA: TGCAGTGCTAGATACACCCTCGGGCGGGGGCCGACAGATACGCAGTATTTT

J gene: TRBJ1-1
D gene: TRBD1
clone size: few
CDR3 length: 16
V gene: TRBV7-3
CDR3 protein: CASSLAPGQGAGEAFF
CDR3 DNA: TGTGCCAGCAGCTTAGCACCGGGACAGGGCGCGGGTGAAGCTTTCTTT

J gene: TRBJ2-3
D gene: NA
clone size: few
CDR3 length: 16
V gene: TRBV4-1
CDR3 protein: CASNRFMDRSTDTQYF
CDR3 DNA: TGCGCCAGCAACCGATTCATGGACCGGAGCACAGATACGCAGTATTTT

J gene: TRBJ2-3
D gene: TRBD1
clone size: NA
CDR3 length: 15
V gene: TRBV29-1
CDR3 protein: CSVKRRQGRADTQYF
CDR3 DNA: TGCAGCGTCAAAAGACGACAGGGCCGCGCAGATACGCAGTATTTT

J gene: TRBJ2-3
D gene: TRBD2
clone size: few
CDR3 length: 18
V gene: TRBV20-1
CDR3 protein: CSARVRGLREISGDTQYF
CDR3 DNA: TGCAGTGCTAGGGTCCGCGGGCTGCGGGAGATCAGTGGAGATACGCAGTATTTT

J gene: TRBJ2-7
D gene: NA
clone size: few
CDR3 length: 11
V gene: TRBV3-1
CDR3 protein: CASGQASEQYF
CDR3 DNA: TGTGCCAGCGGCCAGGCATCCGAGCAGTACTTC

J gene: TRBJ2-7
D gene: NA
clone size: NA
CDR3 length: 13
V gene: TRBV7-3
CDR3 protein: CTSSPDGSYEQYF
CDR3 DNA: TGTACCAGCAGCCCCGACGGGTCCTACGAGCAGTACTTC

J gene: TRBJ2-2
D gene: NA
clone size: NA
CDR3 length: 16
V gene: TRBV11-3
CDR3 protein: CASSSNHWTETGELFF
CDR3 DNA: TGTGCCAGCAGCTCTAACCATTGGACCGAAACCGGGGAGCTGTTTTTT

J gene: TRBJ1-2
D gene: NA
clone size: few
CDR3 length: 13
V gene: TRBV18
CDR3 protein: CASSPVAGLGYTF
CDR3 DNA: TGTGCCAGCTCACCAGTGGCAGGGCTAGGCTACACCTTC

J gene: TRBJ2-1
D gene: TRBD2
clone size: NA
CDR3 length: 14
V gene: TRBV9
CDR3 protein: CASSPGLVTNEQFF
CDR3 DNA: TGTGCCAGCAGCCCGGGACTAGTAACCAATGAGCAGTTCTTC